This TCR beta chain was recorded in a study of shared clonotypes between healthy human individuals. Study-wide findings and caveats: Naive subsets typically showed greater estimated richness than memory subsets. In the sorted subsets, rarefaction showed sequencing was incomplete despite large depth.

To note about this clone: Its antigen is undetermined.

In germline, CDR1 is MNHNY, CDR2 SVGAGI (reference sequence). V lost 4 bases, J lost 4 bases, and 16 bases lay in between. This CDR3 has 15 amino acids. Terminally differentiated effector memory CD45RA+ cells were excluded from the naive CD8 cells, which were CD45RO-negative and positively selected for CCR7. Data came from immunoSEQ multiplex PCR; TCRdb stores just in-frame clones and leaves some out. The sample consists of about 590,000 clones, roughly 96% of them appearing once. This TCR was sampled from a woman aged 25 to 39 in good health. Input material: naive CD8+ T cells sorted from blood. The chain links TRBV6-6 to TRBJ2-5; perhaps TRBD1 as D (6 bases). The CDR3 DNA sequence: TGTGCCAGCAGTTTTACGGGACACGCTAGAGAGACCCAGTACTTC. This translates into CASSFTGHARETQYF.